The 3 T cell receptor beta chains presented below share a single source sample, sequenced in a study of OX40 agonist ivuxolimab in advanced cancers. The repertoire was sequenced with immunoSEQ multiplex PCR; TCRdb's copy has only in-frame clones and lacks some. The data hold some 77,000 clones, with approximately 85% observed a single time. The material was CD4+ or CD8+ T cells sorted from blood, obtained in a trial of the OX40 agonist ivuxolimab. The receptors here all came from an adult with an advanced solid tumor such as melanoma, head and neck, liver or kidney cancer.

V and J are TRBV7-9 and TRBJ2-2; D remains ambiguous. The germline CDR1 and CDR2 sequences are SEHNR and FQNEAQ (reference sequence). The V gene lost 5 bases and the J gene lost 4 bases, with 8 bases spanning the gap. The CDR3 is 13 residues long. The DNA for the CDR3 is TGTGCCAGCAGCCTACACGGCACCGGGGAGCTGTTTTTT. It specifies CASSLHGTGELFF.

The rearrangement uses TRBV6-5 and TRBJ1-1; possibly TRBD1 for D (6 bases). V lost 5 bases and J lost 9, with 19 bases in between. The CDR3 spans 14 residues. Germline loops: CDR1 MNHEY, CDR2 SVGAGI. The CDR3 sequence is CASSRATGQIKAFF. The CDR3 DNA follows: TGTGCCAGCAGTCGAGCAACGGGACAAATTAAAGCTTTCTTT.

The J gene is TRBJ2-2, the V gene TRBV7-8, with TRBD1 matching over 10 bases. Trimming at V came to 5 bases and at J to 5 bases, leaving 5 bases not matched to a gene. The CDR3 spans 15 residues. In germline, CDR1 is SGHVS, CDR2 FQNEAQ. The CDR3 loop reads CASSKGQGRTGELFF. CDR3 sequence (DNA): TGTGCCAGCAGCAAGGGACAGGGGAGGACCGGGGAGCTGTTTTTT.